This TCR beta chain emerged from a study of blood T cells in healthy people across ages. This clonotype showed up just a few times. Primed by a sample-barcoded 5' primer and a J-beta primer mix, a second PCR proceeded for roughly 6 to 12 cycles. One entry per CDR3 protein results from TCRdb running MiXCR on the 5' RACE reads. The sample contains approximately 1,700,000 distinct CDR3 sequences, around 42% of which appear only once. Germline V gene lookup returns CDR1 SNHLY and CDR2 FYNNEI. Trimming stripped 6 bases from V and 0 bases from J, with 12 bases between. The CDR3 length is 16 residues. The source of this sequence is a human donor in good health. The sequencing input was blood. The rearrangement joins TRBV2 to TRBJ1-6; weak D call: TRBD1 (5 bases). DNA for the CDR3: TGTGCCAGCAGGGAGACAGTGAGCTCCTATAATTCACCCCTCCACTTT. Residues: CASRETVSSYNSPLHF.